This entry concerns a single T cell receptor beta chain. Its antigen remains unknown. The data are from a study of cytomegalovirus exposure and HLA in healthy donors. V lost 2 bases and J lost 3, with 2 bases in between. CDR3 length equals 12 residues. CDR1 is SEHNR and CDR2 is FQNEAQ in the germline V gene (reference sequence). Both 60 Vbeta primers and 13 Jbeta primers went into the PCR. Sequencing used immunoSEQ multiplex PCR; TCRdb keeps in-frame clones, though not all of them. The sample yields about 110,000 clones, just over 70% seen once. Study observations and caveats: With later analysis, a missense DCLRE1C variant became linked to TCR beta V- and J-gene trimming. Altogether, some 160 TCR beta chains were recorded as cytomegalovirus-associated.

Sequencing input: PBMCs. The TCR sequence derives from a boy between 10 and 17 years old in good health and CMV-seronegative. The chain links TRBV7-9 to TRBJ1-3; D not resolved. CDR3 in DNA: TGTGCCAGCAGCTTACGTGGAAACACCATATATTTT. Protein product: CASSLRGNTIYF.